A selection of T cell receptor beta chains follows, all from one sample in a study of blood T cell repertoires in COVID-19. The data were produced by immunoSEQ multiplex PCR, yet TCRdb's version contains in-frame clones alone and is incomplete. Here the sample spans tens of thousands of clones, 80% to 85% being singletons. Material: peripheral blood. These receptors were collected from a woman aged 55-69 years with acute or convalescent COVID-19. The CDR3 runs from the conserved cysteine through the conserved F or W. Each record gives: clone size, V gene, CDR3 protein. For some rows the clone size is stated as once, few or many, or as a class when expanded; others skip it.

NA TRBV7-9 CASSYDRGTYEQYF
NA TRBV5-1 CASSLGLADDEQFF
few TRBV5-4 CASSIQGETEAFF
NA TRBV5-1 CASSLDFSAGRAYTF
few TRBV7-3 CASSLTGGSNTEAFF
NA TRBV6-5 CASSQSGRARYEQYF
NA TRBV7-2 CASSLDSGGTYEQYF
few TRBV3-1/TRBV3-2 CASSPTGGNYGYTF
NA TRBV27 CASRGQYGGGYGYTF
NA TRBV12-3/TRBV12-4 CASSPYLAEFKFF
NA TRBV14 CASKGGVSTDTQYF
NA TRBV18 CASSWATRTARIQETQYF
NA TRBV27 CASSDGALRPQHF
NA TRBV11-2 CASSATGGSGNTIYF
NA TRBV30 CAWARDSQNQPQHF
NA TRBV27 CASRTTGGNEKLFF
NA TRBV3-1/TRBV3-2 CASSQAKLDPTGELFF
NA TRBV19 CASSNRGGGIGEKLFF
once TRBV10-3 CASGLAGGADTQYF
NA TRBV7-3 CASSLGLFTDTQYF
NA TRBV19 CASSERTANGYTF
NA TRBV6-5 CASRTGTSALMEQYF
NA TRBV4-1 CASSQVAGNNEQFF
NA TRBV6-4 CASSEGPDSYIRHYGYTF
NA TRBV10-3 CAISDPGQPNTEAFF
NA TRBV9 CASSRTSGGTGSTGELFF
NA TRBV21-1 CASRGGGGNQPQHF
NA TRBV6-5 CASRPGNTGELFF
few TRBV30 CACHPSRSSYNSPLHF
NA TRBV19 CASSAFHPGSKAKTNTGELFF
NA TRBV14 CASSQGQGAFGYTF
NA TRBV5-1 CASSISGVSYEQYF
NA TRBV5-6 CASSLTGVPNEQFF
few TRBV29-1 CSVGTGGPGQPQHF
NA TRBV6-5 CATSSVSYEQYF
NA TRBV10-3 CAAGPGSYEQYF
NA TRBV19 CASSMTGVQKVLTF
NA TRBV7-9 CASSQIGTAGDTQYF
NA TRBV5-1 CASSLAGRTEAFF
NA TRBV5-1 CASTPGQGNYGYTF
few TRBV6-5 CASSRSGSAYEQYF
NA TRBV5-1 CASSLNSPSSYNEQFF
NA TRBV10-3 CATSGQGLHEQYF
NA TRBV5-6 CASSLGDRENYGYTF
once TRBV15 CATSRDTGQGQPQHF
NA TRBV6-5 CAGSWQGAEKLFF
NA TRBV18 CASSPSKTGGAHGYTF
NA TRBV28 CASSLAGTVLYGYTF
once TRBV2 CASTGQYPYYGYTF
NA TRBV28 CASSPPERNTEAFF
few TRBV4-2 CASSPGQGINTIYF
NA TRBV19 CASSTSAHMNTEAFF
NA TRBV9 CASSVGDRPYEQYF
NA TRBV19 CASSMTGGSSNQPQHF
NA TRBV5-5 CASSTRSLDRGETQYF
NA TRBV14 CASSQSWGPLAGEYTDTQYF